A selection of T cell receptor beta chains follows, all from one sample in a study of technical replicates of blood from a handful of donors. Some clones are missing from TCRdb's copy, which holds only in-frame ones; the method was immunoSEQ multiplex PCR. The profile covers almost 85,000 clones, with around 97% appearing a single time and less than 0.2% taken by the ten largest. The specimen was T cells isolated from PBMCs. All receptors come from a human donor in good health. Each CDR3 is given with its conserved first and last residue. The D gene is left open where the match is weak. Size is omitted from some rows. Given values are once, few, many or a class for expanded clones.

>TRBJ2-5|.|TRBD2|TRBV4-2
CASSQDVAGWKETQYF
TGTGCCAGCAGCCAAGATGTAGCGGGGTGGAAAGAGACCCAGTACTTC
>TRBJ1-2|.|.|TRBV28
CASRNILQAHGYTF
TGTGCCAGCAGAAATATACTACAGGCGCATGGCTACACCTTC
>TRBJ1-2|.|.|TRBV13
CASTATGIDTYYGYTF
TGTGCCAGCACCGCTACCGGGATTGATACCTACTATGGCTACACCTTC
>TRBJ1-5|.|TRBD1|TRBV28
CASSPLDRVSNQPQHF
TGTGCCAGCAGTCCCCTGGACAGGGTAAGCAATCAGCCCCAGCATTTT
>TRBJ2-7|.|TRBD2|TRBV6-5
CASHPAGVHEQYF
TGTGCCAGCCACCCAGCGGGAGTACACGAGCAGTACTTC
>TRBJ2-1|.|TRBD2|TRBV5-1
CASSWGLAGEYEQFF
TGCGCCAGCAGCTGGGGACTAGCGGGAGAGTATGAGCAGTTCTTC
>TRBJ1-5|once|TRBD1|TRBV19
CASSITGGSYSNQPQHF
TGTGCCAGTAGTATTACAGGGGGCAGTTATAGCAATCAGCCCCAGCATTTT
>TRBJ1-2|.|.|TRBV6-5
CASSYGGNGYTF
TGTGCCAGCAGTTACGGGGGCAATGGCTACACCTTC
>TRBJ2-7|.|TRBD1|TRBV29-1
CSVEGGDRGTANEQYF
TGCAGCGTTGAAGGGGGGGACAGGGGTACCGCCAACGAGCAGTACTTC
>TRBJ1-2|.|TRBD1|TRBV6-5
CASSYSGQDLYGYTF
TGTGCCAGCAGTTACTCTGGACAGGACTTATATGGCTACACCTTC
>TRBJ2-1|.|TRBD2|TRBV27
CASSLTGGNEQFF
TGTGCCAGCAGTTTGACGGGAGGGAATGAGCAGTTCTTC
>TRBJ2-5|.|.|TRBV20-1
CSAPFGETQYF
TGCAGTGCTCCCTTCGGGGAGACCCAGTACTTC
>TRBJ1-3|once|.|TRBV19
CASSRQDSSGNTIYF
TGTGCCAGTAGCAGACAGGACAGCTCTGGAAACACCATATATTTT